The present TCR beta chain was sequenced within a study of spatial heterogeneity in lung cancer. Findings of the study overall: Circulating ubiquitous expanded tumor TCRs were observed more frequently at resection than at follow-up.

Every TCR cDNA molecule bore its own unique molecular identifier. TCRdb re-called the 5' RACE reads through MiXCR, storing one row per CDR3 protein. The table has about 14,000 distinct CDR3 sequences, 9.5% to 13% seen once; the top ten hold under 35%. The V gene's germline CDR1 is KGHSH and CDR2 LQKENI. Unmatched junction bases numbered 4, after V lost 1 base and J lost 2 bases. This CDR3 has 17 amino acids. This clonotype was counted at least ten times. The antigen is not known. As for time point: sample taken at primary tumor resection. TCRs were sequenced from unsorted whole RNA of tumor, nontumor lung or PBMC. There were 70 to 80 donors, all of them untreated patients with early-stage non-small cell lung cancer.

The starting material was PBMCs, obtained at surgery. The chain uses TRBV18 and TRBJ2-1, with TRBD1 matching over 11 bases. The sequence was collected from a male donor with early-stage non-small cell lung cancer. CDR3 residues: CASSPRAGQGAYNEQFF. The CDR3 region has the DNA TGTGCCAGCTCACCACGGGCGGGACAGGGGGCCTACAATGAGCAGTTCTTC.